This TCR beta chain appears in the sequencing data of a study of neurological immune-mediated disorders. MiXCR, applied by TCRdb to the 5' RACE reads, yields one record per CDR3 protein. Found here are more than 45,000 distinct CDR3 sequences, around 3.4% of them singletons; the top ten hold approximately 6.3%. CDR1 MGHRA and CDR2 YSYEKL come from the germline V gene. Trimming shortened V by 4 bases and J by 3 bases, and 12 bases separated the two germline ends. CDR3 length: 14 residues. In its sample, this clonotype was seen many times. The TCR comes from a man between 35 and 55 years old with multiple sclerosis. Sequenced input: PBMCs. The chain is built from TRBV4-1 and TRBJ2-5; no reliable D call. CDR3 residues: CASSPVQEEETQYF. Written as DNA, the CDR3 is TGCGCCAGCAGCCCCGTGCAGGAAGAAGAGACCCAGTACTTC.